This passage covers 29 T cell receptor beta chains from one sample sequenced in a study of T cell changes during pregnancy in multiple sclerosis. Data came from immunoSEQ multiplex PCR; TCRdb stores just in-frame clones and leaves some out. This table has 20,000 to 25,000 clones, less than 95% appearing once. Sequencing was performed on CD4+ T cells from peripheral blood mononuclear cells, taken in the third trimester of pregnancy. The origin of the receptors is a female donor with multiple sclerosis, enrolled in a pregnancy study.

The rearrangement links TRBV30 to TRBJ2-7; D might be TRBD1 (6 bases). The V end lost 0 bases, the J end lost 9 bases, and 12 bases lay between the germline ends. Per germline, CDR1 GTSNPN and CDR2 SVGIG (reference sequence). The CDR3 contains 12 residues. In nucleotides, the CDR3 is TGTGCCTGGAGTGTACAGGGAGTCAGGCAGTACTTC. Translation: CAWSVQGVRQYF.

V and J are TRBV7-2 and TRBJ1-1; 8 bases match TRBD1. Germline loops: CDR1 SGHTA, CDR2 FQGNSA. The trim removed 5 bases at V and 6 bases at J, leaving 17 bases unmatched. This CDR3 has 17 amino acids. The CDR3: CASSPRRTGPRRAEAFF. The CDR3 DNA reads TGTGCCAGCAGCCCCCGTAGGACAGGGCCTCGGAGGGCTGAAGCTTTCTTT.

The gene calls are TRBV7-2 and TRBJ2-7; maybe TRBD2 (5 bases). The CDR3 sequence is 12 residues long. Per germline, CDR1 SGHTA and CDR2 FQGNSA. The V gene lost 2 bases and the J gene lost 9 bases, with 11 bases spanning the gap. The DNA of the CDR3 is TGTGCCAGCAGCTTAAGCCGGGAAGGGCAGTACTTC. It specifies CASSLSREGQYF.

V is TRBV2 and J is TRBJ1-2, with 8 positions matching TRBD1. Germline CDR1 is SNHLY and CDR2 is FYNNEI. The V segment lost 4 bases and the J segment 5 bases; nucleotides outside the gene matches: 12. The CDR3 contains 16 residues. In DNA form, the CDR3 reads TGTGCCAGCAGTGTCGGACAGGGTGTCGTGGGGTATGGCTACACCTTC. Its protein product is CASSVGQGVVGYGYTF.

This clone was detected only once. The chain joins TRBV29-1 to TRBJ2-7; the match to TRBD1 covers 8 bases. Germline lookup yields CDR1 SQVTM and CDR2 ANQGSEA. Trimming cost V 4 bases and J 6 bases; bases outside gene matches: 8. This CDR3 is 13 amino acids long. CDR3 amino acids: CSVGNRGFSEQYF. The CDR3 nucleotides read TGCAGCGTTGGGAACAGGGGGTTCTCCGAGCAGTACTTC.

The chain employs TRBV18 and TRBJ2-7; D perhaps matches TRBD1 (5 bases). Germline CDR1 KGHSH, CDR2 LQKENI. The germline V and J ends were trimmed by 3 bases and 1 base, with 7 bases remaining between them. This CDR3 is 13 amino acids long. The CDR3 loop is CASSPDSSYEQYF. For the CDR3, the DNA is TGTGCCAGCTCACCCGACAGTTCCTACGAGCAGTACTTC.

The rearrangement links TRBV5-3 to TRBJ2-7; 12 bases fit TRBD1. TRBV5-3 is an ORF, with its function uncertain. This CDR3 has 14 residues. With V trimmed by 4 bases and J by 8 bases, 7 bases remained unmatched. The CDR3 spells CARSPPGQGAKQYF. Here the CDR3 DNA reads TGTGCCAGAAGCCCTCCGGGACAGGGGGCGAAGCAGTACTTC.

This chain joins TRBV7-8 and TRBJ2-2, with unresolved D. Germline V gives CDR1 SGHVS, CDR2 FQNEAQ. Trimming left V 2 bases short and J 4 bases short, with 5 bases between. This CDR3 has 13 residues. The CDR3 is CASSLHITGELFF. The CDR3 DNA reads as TGTGCCAGCAGCTTACACATCACCGGGGAGCTGTTTTTT.

For the CDR3, the DNA is TGTGCCAGCAGCTTGTCCCTCCCACAGCCCAATGAGCAGTTCTTC. This gives the protein CASSLSLPQPNEQFF. The rearrangement joins TRBV5-4 to TRBJ2-1; unclear D gene. The CDR3 sequence is 15 residues long. V was pared by 1 base and J by 6 bases, with 14 bases between. Looked up from germline, CDR1 is SGHNT and CDR2 is YYREEE (reference sequence).

V usage is TRBV7-8 and J usage is TRBJ1-4; D gene uncertain. Germline CDR1 SGHVS, CDR2 FQNEAQ. This CDR3 comprises 17 residues. Trimming took off 4 bases at V and 0 bases at J, with 15 bases between the two ends. CDR3 sequence reads: CASSSQPTLATNEKLFF. Written as DNA, the CDR3 is TGTGCCAGCAGCTCACAACCGACACTCGCAACTAATGAAAAACTGTTTTTT.

The V and J genes are TRBV5-1 and TRBJ2-4; tentatively, D is TRBD1 (5 bases). With 3 bases removed from V and 2 bases from J, the gap between germline ends came to 18 bases. The CDR3 runs to 17 residues. The V gene's germline CDR1 is SGHRS and CDR2 YFSETQ. The CDR3 here is CASSSGAGTTPKNIQYF. In nucleotides, the CDR3 is TGCGCCAGCAGCTCTGGGGCAGGCACGACTCCCAAAAACATTCAGTACTTC.

The chain employs TRBV2 and TRBJ1-1, with 9 bases identical to TRBD1. The germline CDR1 and CDR2 sequences are SNHLY and FYNNEI. CDR3 size: 16 residues. V gave up 2 bases and J gave up 0 bases; unmatched junction bases: 4. The CDR3 reads CASSEWTGVLNTEAFF. The CDR3 coding sequence is TGTGCCAGCAGTGAATGGACAGGGGTTTTGAACACTGAAGCTTTCTTT.

The chain carries TRBV5-1 and TRBJ1-1; 8 bases fit TRBD1. The junction had 3 bases not matched to a gene; V was cut back by 2 bases and J by 0 bases. Germline V CDR1 and CDR2: SGHRS, YFSETQ. The CDR3 totals 15 residues. The CDR3 sequence: CASSFQGAVNTEAFF. The CDR3 DNA is TGCGCCAGCAGCTTCCAGGGGGCGGTGAACACTGAAGCTTTCTTT. Supplemented by reference TRBV5-1 and TRBJ1-1, the full variable domain reads KAGVTQTPRYLIKTRGQQVTLSCSPISGHRSVSWYQQTPGQGLQFLFEYFSETQRNKGNFPGRFSGRQFSNSRSEMNVSTLELGDSALYLCASSFQGAVNTEAFFGQGTRLTVV.

This chain links TRBV5-1 with TRBJ2-7; tentatively, D is TRBD1 (6 bases). This CDR3 is 14 amino acids long. The V end was cut by 0 bases, the J end by 6 bases, with 13 bases between. The V gene's germline CDR1 is SGHRS and CDR2 YFSETQ. CDR3 sequence: CASSLGAADSEQYF. In nucleotides, the CDR3 is TGCGCCAGCAGCTTGGGTGCAGCGGACAGCGAGCAGTACTTC. The entire variable domain, with the rest obtained from reference TRBV5-1 and TRBJ2-7, is as follows: KAGVTQTPRYLIKTRGQQVTLSCSPISGHRSVSWYQQTPGQGLQFLFEYFSETQRNKGNFPGRFSGRQFSNSRSEMNVSTLELGDSALYLCASSLGAADSEQYFGPGTRLTVT.

The V and J genes are TRBV6-1 and TRBJ1-2; D gene ambiguous. CDR3 size: 14 residues. CDR1 is MNHNS, CDR2 SASEGT, per germline. V dropped 7 bases and J dropped 8 bases, with 20 bases sitting between them. CDR3 sequence reads: CASTPQAWIQGYTF. CDR3 in DNA: TGTGCCAGCACTCCTCAGGCATGGATTCAGGGCTACACCTTC.

J is TRBJ2-3 and V is TRBV2, with a possible D match to TRBD2 (5 bases). The germline gives CDR1 SNHLY, CDR2 FYNNEI. Trimming took off 11 bases at V and 2 bases at J, with 11 bases between the two ends. This CDR3 contains 12 residues. CDR3 bases: TGTGCCTCCAGGACTCTCACAGATACGCAGTATTTT. Amino acid sequence: CASRTLTDTQYF.

The genes are TRBV11-1 and TRBJ2-1; D ambiguous. Germline V gives CDR1 SGHAT, CDR2 FQDESV (reference sequence). There are 14 residues in the CDR3. Deletions cut 5 bases from V and 4 bases from J, with 12 bases between. CDR3 nucleotides: TGTGCCAGCAGCCCTGTACTTAAATACAATGAGCAGTTCTTC. This encodes CASSPVLKYNEQFF.

The chain employs TRBV18 and TRBJ2-1; 7 nucleotides align to TRBD1. The CDR3 consists of 14 residues. The V and J ends lost 2 bases and 5 bases, in that order; junction bases with no gene match: 3. Germline loops: CDR1 KGHSH, CDR2 LQKENI. The CDR3 DNA reads as TGTGCCAGCTCACCAATTCAGGGGGACAATGAGCAGTTCTTC. Translated: CASSPIQGDNEQFF.

The V and J genes are TRBV7-9 and TRBJ2-3, with D uncertain. This CDR3 is built from 12 residues. V was clipped by 4 bases and J by 9 bases, with 11 bases between them. Germline V gene data show CDR1 as SEHNR and CDR2 as FQNEAQ (reference sequence). DNA for the CDR3: TGTGCCAGCAGCTCCCTAGAGTCGACGCAGTATTTT. It specifies CASSSLESTQYF.

The V gene is TRBV18, the J gene TRBJ2-7; weak D call: TRBD2 (5 bases). V dropped 2 bases and J dropped 2 bases, with 13 bases sitting between them. The CDR3 loop spans 15 amino acids. CDR1 and CDR2 (germline): KGHSH, LQKENI. The CDR3 spells CASSPGPQRTYEQYF. DNA of the CDR3: TGTGCCAGCTCACCAGGTCCACAGCGGACCTACGAGCAGTACTTC.

CDR3 loop: CASRTGGNSSQPQHF. The DNA of the CDR3 is TGTGCCAGTCGCACGGGGGGGAATAGTAGTCAGCCCCAGCATTTT. The genes are TRBV9 and TRBJ1-5; D possibly corresponds to TRBD1 (5 bases). Germline values: CDR1 SGDLS, CDR2 YYNGEE. The germline V and J ends were trimmed by 8 bases and 6 bases, with 21 bases remaining between them. The CDR3 runs 15 residues.

The rearrangement links TRBV7-9 to TRBJ1-1; D unclear. CDR1 is SEHNR, CDR2 FQNEAQ, per germline (reference sequence). V was clipped by 3 bases and J by 6 bases, with 14 bases between them. CDR3 length equals 14 residues. The chain's CDR3 is CASSFFEGFAEAFF. The DNA of the CDR3 is TGTGCCAGCAGCTTTTTTGAGGGATTCGCTGAAGCTTTCTTT. Combining the CDR3 with reference TRBV7-9 and TRBJ1-1 gives the whole variable domain DTGVSQNPRHKITKRGQNVTFRCDPISEHNRLYWYRQTLGQGPEFLTYFQNEAQLEKSRLLSDRFSAERPKGSFSTLEIQRTEQGDSAMYLCASSFFEGFAEAFFGQGTRLTVV.

This clone was detected only once. The rearrangement uses TRBV4-2 and TRBJ2-3, with 9 bases identical to TRBD2. V gave up 4 bases and J gave up 6 bases; unmatched junction bases: 8. CDR3 length: 15 residues. The germline CDR1 and CDR2 sequences are LGHNA and YNFKEQ. CDR3 protein: CASSPGTSPRDTQYF. CDR3 coding DNA: TGTGCCAGCAGCCCCGGGACTAGCCCCAGGGATACGCAGTATTTT.

The V call is TRBV7-2, the J call TRBJ2-3; D uncertain. V was clipped by 2 bases and J by 0 bases, with 6 bases between them. CDR3 length: 14 amino acids. Per germline, CDR1 SGHTA and CDR2 FQGNSA. The CDR3 loop is CASSLSMSTDTQYF. CDR3 nucleotides: TGTGCCAGCAGCTTAAGCATGAGCACAGATACGCAGTATTTT.

The chain combines TRBV29-1 with TRBJ1-1; D is unresolved. The length of the CDR3 is 14 residues. Germline V gives CDR1 SQVTM, CDR2 ANQGSEA. The germline V and J ends were trimmed by 7 bases and 1 base, with 16 bases remaining between them. Here the CDR3 DNA reads TGCAGCGCCATCTTAGAGGCCGGGAACACTGAAGCTTTCTTT. Translated: CSAILEAGNTEAFF. The full variable domain, rest sourced from reference TRBV29-1 and TRBJ1-1, is SAVISQKPSRDICQRGTSLTIQCQVDSQVTMMFWYRQQPGQSLTLIATANQGSEATYESGFVIDKFPISRPNLTFSTLTVSNMSPEDSSIYLCSAILEAGNTEAFFGQGTRLTVV.

The chain links TRBV7-3 to TRBJ2-6; no clear D gene. V lost 2 bases, J lost 2 bases, and 4 bases lay in between. CDR3 length: 14 amino acids. Germline-derived CDR1 and CDR2 are SGHTA and FQGTGA. CDR3 coding DNA: TGTGCCAGCAGCTTACAGGCTGGGGCCAACGTCCTGACTTTC. It specifies CASSLQAGANVLTF.

This rearrangement joins TRBV7-9 to TRBJ1-2; D remains unclear. The CDR3 loop spans 11 amino acids. Germline CDR1 and CDR2: SEHNR and FQNEAQ (reference sequence). V dropped 5 bases and J dropped 5 bases, with 6 bases sitting between them. CDR3 coding DNA: TGTGCCAGCAGCCCCGGTTATGGCTACACCTTC. Translating gives CASSPGYGYTF.

The gene calls are TRBV2 and TRBJ1-1; D is undetermined. Germline V gene lookup returns CDR1 SNHLY and CDR2 FYNNEI. CDR3 length equals 14 residues. Trimming took off 5 bases at V and 3 bases at J, with 13 bases between the two ends. In nucleotides, the CDR3 is TGTGCCAGCAGTCCCCAGGTCTTGGACACTGAAGCTTTCTTT. As protein: CASSPQVLDTEAFF.

The chain uses TRBV10-3 and TRBJ2-7; a weak D match, TRBD1 (6 bases). Germline V gene lookup returns CDR1 ENHRY and CDR2 SYGVKD. V gave up 7 bases and J gave up 2 bases, with 15 bases separating them. This CDR3 spans 14 amino acids. The CDR3 loop reads CAITKGGAAYEQYF. The DNA of the CDR3 is TGTGCCATCACTAAAGGGGGAGCGGCCTACGAGCAGTACTTC.